This note documents a single T cell receptor beta chain sequence. Its antigen is unknown. The sample belongs to a study of identical twins. Study results and limitations: The degree of excess twin sharing was weaker in beta out-of-frame sequences. The abundant beta clonotypes from cord blood had fewer insertions, and memory repertoires had none of this.

TCRdb analysed the 5' RACE reads with MiXCR anew, one entry per CDR3 protein. The data contain about 200,000 distinct CDR3 sequences, 5.5% to 7.5% of them singletons. Among all donors, each was a healthy Caucasian. These records were also assigned to another study, of T cells expressing NK-cell markers.

The TCR originated in a woman aged 18 to 35 in good health. Sequencing was done on a sample of CD8+ T cells sorted from blood.

DNA of the CDR3: TGTGCCAGCAGCCACAGGACAGTGCCCTACGAGCAGTACTTC. Translated, it gives CASSHRTVPYEQYF. The chain combines TRBV14 with TRBJ2-7; TRBD1 is a possible D gene (6 bases). CDR1 is SGHDN and CDR2 is FVKESK in the germline V gene. V lost 3 bases, J lost 2 bases, and 11 bases lay in between. This CDR3 contains 14 residues.